The 20 T cell receptor beta chains given below trace back to one sample, sequenced in a study of cytomegalovirus exposure and HLA in healthy donors. With 60 Vbeta and 13 Jbeta primers, the PCR was carried out. Using immunoSEQ multiplex PCR, the repertoire was profiled, and TCRdb retains in-frame clones only, with some absent. Of some 140,000 clones in the sample, approximately 80% were seen once. The sequencing input was PBMCs. These receptors came from a woman aged 40 to 49 in good health and CMV-seropositive.

The sample holds one count of this clone. The rearrangement uses TRBV5-1 and TRBJ2-3; 10 bases are a match to TRBD2. The germline V gene has CDR1 SGHRS and CDR2 YFSETQ. This CDR3 has 17 residues. The J segment lost 2 bases and the V segment lost 4 bases, leaving 10 bases of the junction unmatched. The CDR3 coding sequence is TGCGCCAGCAGCGACACCCTAGCGGGAGACCCCACAGATACGCAGTATTTT. As protein: CASSDTLAGDPTDTQYF.

CDR3 sequence reads: CASSFGVSGEQYF. The CDR3 nucleotides are TGTGCCAGCAGTTTTGGAGTTTCGGGCGAGCAGTACTTC. The genes are TRBV27 and TRBJ2-7, with D unresolved. The germline V gene encodes CDR1 MNHEY and CDR2 SMNVEV (reference sequence). The CDR3 covers 13 residues. Trimming pared 3 bases from V and 6 bases from J, leaving 12 bases between.

V gene TRBV30 combines with J gene TRBJ2-1, with 9 bases that match TRBD2. The CDR3 sequence is 15 residues long. The V and J ends lost 0 bases and 9 bases, in that order; junction bases with no gene match: 9. The V gene's germline CDR1 is GTSNPN and CDR2 SVGIG (reference sequence). CDR3 sequence reads: CAWSVGLAGDGEQFF. The CDR3 nucleotides read TGTGCCTGGAGTGTCGGGTTAGCGGGAGATGGTGAGCAGTTCTTC.

The chain joins TRBV27 to TRBJ2-7, with 13 bases lining up with TRBD2. The CDR3 loop spans 16 amino acids. CDR1 MNHEY and CDR2 SMNVEV come from the germline V gene (reference sequence). The J segment lost 3 bases and the V segment lost 0 bases, leaving 2 bases of the junction unmatched. CDR3 DNA sequence: TGTGCCAGCAGTTTATCGGGACTAGCGGGGTTCTACGAGCAGTACTTC. This gives the protein CASSLSGLAGFYEQYF.

The sample holds a few counts of this clone. This rearrangement joins TRBV6-5 to TRBJ2-1, with 7 nucleotides matching TRBD2. V gave up 6 bases and J gave up 5 bases; unmatched junction bases: 10. Germline values: CDR1 MNHEY, CDR2 SVGAGI. The CDR3 sequence is 15 residues long. For the CDR3, the DNA is TGTGCCAGCAGCACCCTAGCGGCCTTTAACAATGAGCAGTTCTTC. This translates into CASSTLAAFNNEQFF.

This chain links TRBV30 with TRBJ2-7; D may be TRBD1 (5 bases). Between the trimmed V and J ends, which lost 4 bases and 0 bases, there was a span of 13 bases. This CDR3 contains 14 residues. Germline CDR1 reads GTSNPN; CDR2 reads SVGIG (reference sequence). CDR3 sequence (DNA): TGTGCCTGGAAACCCGACAGAGACTCCTACGAGCAGTACTTC. Translating gives CAWKPDRDSYEQYF. Together with reference TRBV30 and TRBJ2-7, the CDR3 gives the full variable domain: SQTIHQWPATLVQPVGSPLSLECTVEGTSNPNLYWYRQAAGRGLQLLFYSVGIGQISSEVPQNLSASRPQDRQFILSSKKLLLSDSGFYLCAWKPDRDSYEQYFGPGTRLTVT.

There are a few counts of this clone. This sequence joins TRBV6-1 and TRBJ1-1; 7 bases line up with TRBD1. Germline V gene data show CDR1 as MNHNS and CDR2 as SASEGT. Trimming took 1 base from V and 4 from J; bases not matched to a gene: 3. The CDR3 contains 14 residues. This CDR3 reads CASSEEGAITEAFF. CDR3 in DNA: TGTGCCAGCAGTGAAGAGGGGGCGATCACTGAAGCTTTCTTT.

This chain uses TRBV19 with TRBJ2-5, with TRBD1 identical over 9 bases. Looked up from germline, CDR1 is LNHDA and CDR2 is SQIVND (reference sequence). V lost 6 bases, J lost 4 bases, and 9 bases stayed unmatched. The CDR3 has 15 amino acids. The DNA for the CDR3 is TGTGCCAGTAGCACCGGGACAGGGTCGGGAGAGACCCAGTACTTC. It codes for CASSTGTGSGETQYF.

J is TRBJ2-5 and V is TRBV7-9, with TRBD1 matching over 8 bases. Trimming at V came to 1 base and at J to 5 bases, leaving 9 bases not matched to a gene. This CDR3 region has 16 residues. Germline V gene data show CDR1 as SEHNR and CDR2 as FQNEAQ (reference sequence). CDR3 sequence: CASSLGIQGARETQYF. In nucleotides, the CDR3 is TGTGCCAGCAGCTTAGGGATTCAGGGGGCTCGGGAGACCCAGTACTTC.

The V and J genes are TRBV7-3 and TRBJ1-1, with a weak D call TRBD1 (5 bases). The V and J ends lost 6 bases and 2 bases respectively, with 10 bases between them. Germline CDR1 reads SGHTA; CDR2 reads FQGTGA. The CDR3 is 13 residues long. CDR3 bases: TGTGCCAGCAGGGCGACAGAAAACACTGAAGCTTTCTTT. Encoded protein: CASRATENTEAFF.

The rearrangement uses TRBV7-6 and TRBJ1-1; D possibly corresponds to TRBD1 (5 bases). Trimming stripped 3 bases from V and 8 bases from J, with 19 bases between. This CDR3 contains 15 residues. Germline V gene sequence: CDR1 SGHVS, CDR2 FNYEAQ. CDR3 bases: TGTGCCAGCAGCTTTTTTGAACGGACACCCTCAGAAGCTTTCTTT. Amino acid sequence: CASSFFERTPSEAFF.

The chain combines TRBV6-5 with TRBJ1-1; the match to TRBD1 covers 9 bases. V gave up 7 bases and J gave up 4 bases; unmatched junction bases: 7. CDR1 is MNHEY, CDR2 SVGAGI, per germline. The CDR3 extends over 14 amino acids. CDR3 sequence: CASNRDREGTEAFF. The CDR3 DNA is TGTGCCAGCAACCGGGACAGGGAAGGCACTGAAGCTTTCTTT.

The V and J genes are TRBV29-1 and TRBJ2-5, with unresolved D. Per germline, CDR1 SQVTM and CDR2 ANQGSEA. V was shortened by 6 bases and J by 5 bases, with 10 bases between the two germline ends. The CDR3 runs to 11 residues. CDR3 sequence (DNA): TGCAGCGTCCCACTCGGGGAGACCCAGTACTTC. This translates into CSVPLGETQYF.

The chain is built from TRBV7-3 and TRBJ2-7; 9 bases fit TRBD2. Germline V lookup: CDR1 SGHTA, CDR2 FQGTGA. V lost 2 bases and J lost 2; bases outside the gene matches: 4. This CDR3 has 15 residues. The CDR3 nucleotides read TGTGCCAGCAGCTTAGCGGGAGGGCCGGCCTACGAGCAGTACTTC. Its translation: CASSLAGGPAYEQYF.

The rearrangement uses TRBV5-1 and TRBJ2-3, with D perhaps matching TRBD2 (5 bases). The germline gives CDR1 SGHRS, CDR2 YFSETQ. The CDR3 loop spans 14 amino acids. With 7 bases removed from V and 3 bases from J, the gap between germline ends came to 15 bases. CDR3 loop: CASATGIGTDTQYF. CDR3 nucleotide sequence: TGCGCCAGCGCAACCGGGATCGGGACAGATACGCAGTATTTT.

The V call is TRBV14, the J call TRBJ1-3, with D possibly being TRBD1 (5 bases). Germline V gives CDR1 SGHDN, CDR2 FVKESK. Deletions cut 1 base from V and 8 bases from J, with 21 bases between. This CDR3 spans 17 amino acids. The CDR3 coding sequence is TGTGCCAGCAGCCAAGGACTGGGGCGACGGTCAGAGCACACCATATATTTT. Amino acid sequence: CASSQGLGRRSEHTIYF.

The gene calls are TRBV7-3 and TRBJ2-7, with TRBD1 matching 10 bases. This CDR3 region has 13 residues. CDR1 and CDR2 (germline): SGHTA, FQGTGA. V was pared by 5 bases and J by 7 bases, with 5 bases of the junction left unmatched. Here the CDR3 reads CASSAGTGEEQYF. For the CDR3, the DNA is TGTGCCAGCAGCGCCGGGACAGGGGAAGAGCAGTACTTC.

The gene calls are TRBV2 and TRBJ2-6; TRBD2 agrees at 15 bases. This CDR3 is built from 18 residues. After removal of 6 bases from V and 4 bases from J, the junction contained 7 bases not matched to a gene. The germline gives CDR1 SNHLY, CDR2 FYNNEI. The CDR3 coding sequence is TGTGCCAGCAGGCCAGGACTAGCGGGAGGGGAGGGGGCCAACGTCCTGACTTTC. Its translation is CASRPGLAGGEGANVLTF.

This chain links TRBV7-8 with TRBJ2-7; 9 bases agree with TRBD2. V trimming: 1 base; J trimming: 6 bases; junction bases outside the gene matches: 13. CDR3 length equals 17 residues. The germline gives CDR1 SGHVS, CDR2 FQNEAQ. The CDR3 sequence is CASSLVASGTPRSEQYF. The CDR3 nucleotides are TGTGCCAGCAGCTTAGTCGCTAGCGGGACCCCTAGGTCCGAGCAGTACTTC.

This clone occurred once. This chain links TRBV28 with TRBJ2-2; TRBD1 might be the D (6 bases). This CDR3 has 17 residues. In germline, CDR1 is MDHEN, CDR2 SYDVKM. Trimming removed 8 bases from V and 0 bases from J, with 19 bases in between. This chain's CDR3 is CASVGYRTDPNTGELFF. DNA of the CDR3: TGTGCCAGCGTCGGCTACCGGACAGATCCGAACACCGGGGAGCTGTTTTTT.